A selection of T cell receptor beta chains follows, all from one sample in a study of response to subunit inactivated influenza vaccine. TCRdb redid the calling of the RT-PCR reads with MiXCR, one entry per CDR3 protein. The sample shows more than 700,000 distinct CDR3 sequences, approximately 21% of them seen only once. Sequences were derived from PBMCs from blood, sampled around 5 days after vaccination. The receptors come from a man over 45 who received an inactivated influenza vaccine. Both conserved end residues are part of each CDR3. The D gene is left open where the match is weak. The listing skips clone size in some rows; elsewhere it reads once, few, many or a size class.

clone size	V gene	J gene	D gene	CDR3 protein	CDR3 DNA
few	TRBV7-3	TRBJ2-1	.	CASSPLGRGNEQFF	TGTGCCAGCAGCCCCCTAGGGCGCGGCAATGAGCAGTTCTTC
few	TRBV29-1	TRBJ2-1	TRBD2	CSVAGLAGVNEQFF	TGCAGCGTTGCCGGACTAGCGGGAGTCAATGAGCAGTTCTTC
.	TRBV3-1	TRBJ2-5	.	CASSQARVQETQYF	TGTGCCAGCAGCCAAGCGCGGGTACAAGAGACCCAGTACTTC
.	TRBV5-1	TRBJ1-1	.	CASSLRFPNTEAFF	TGCGCCAGCAGCTTGAGGTTCCCGAACACTGAAGCTTTCTTT
.	TRBV4-1	TRBJ2-7	.	CASSQSQVGDEQYF	TGCGCCAGCAGCCAAAGCCAGGTGGGAGACGAGCAGTACTTC
few	TRBV20-1	TRBJ2-5	TRBD2	CSARLAGGLPETQYF	TGCAGTGCCAGACTAGCGGGGGGGCTCCCAGAGACCCAGTACTTC
few	TRBV4-1	TRBJ1-5	.	CASSQEEMDGLSNQPQHF	TGCGCCAGCAGCCAAGAAGAAATGGACGGGCTTAGCAATCAGCCCCAGCATTTT
.	TRBV6-5	TRBJ1-2	.	CASSFSGSANYGYTF	TGTGCCAGCAGTTTCAGCGGCAGTGCTAACTATGGCTACACCTTC
.	TRBV5-1	TRBJ2-3	.	CASSLGNGGDTQYF	TGCGCCAGCAGCTTGGGGAACGGCGGAGATACGCAGTATTTT
.	TRBV6-2/TRBV6-3	TRBJ2-7	.	CASGKVPYEQYF	TGTGCCAGCGGGAAGGTCCCCTACGAGCAGTACTTC
few	TRBV4-3	TRBJ2-7	.	CASSLWVGYEQYF	TGCGCCAGCAGCCTGTGGGTGGGATACGAGCAGTACTTC
.	TRBV4-1	TRBJ1-6	.	CASSQDPPPSGGHIYPLHF	TGCGCCAGCAGCCAAGATCCCCCCCCTTCAGGAGGCCACATTTACCCCCTCCACTTT
.	TRBV11-2	TRBJ2-7	.	CASSFAGTRSDEQYF	TGTGCCAGCAGCTTCGCCGGGACCCGAAGTGATGAGCAGTACTTC
.	TRBV9	TRBJ1-3	.	CASSVAGGLSGNTIYF	TGTGCCAGCAGCGTAGCTGGGGGGCTCTCTGGAAACACCATATATTTT
few	TRBV7-8	TRBJ2-7	TRBD2	CASRGLAGLSEQYF	TGTGCCAGCAGGGGCCTAGCGGGCCTTAGCGAGCAGTACTTC
.	TRBV4-1	TRBJ2-2	TRBD1	CASSQPFTGVGTGELFF	TGCGCCAGCAGCCAACCCTTTACAGGGGTGGGCACCGGGGAGCTGTTTTTT
.	TRBV28	TRBJ1-1	.	CASSSHSEAFF	TGTGCCAGCAGCTCACACTCTGAAGCTTTCTTT
.	TRBV4-2	TRBJ2-3	.	CASSQTVPGDTQYF	TGTGCCAGCAGCCAAACGGTCCCGGGCGATACGCAGTATTTT
many	TRBV6-5	TRBJ2-1	.	CASSYSIPGGRTYNEQFF	TGTGCCAGCAGTTACTCGATCCCCGGGGGCCGAACCTACAATGAGCAGTTCTTC
.	TRBV24-1	TRBJ2-3	TRBD2	CATSDLRAGAADTQYF	TGTGCCACCAGTGATTTGCGGGCGGGAGCGGCAGATACGCAGTATTTT
few	TRBV24-1	TRBJ2-5	.	CATSDHGQWETQYF	TGTGCCACCAGTGACCATGGACAGTGGGAGACCCAGTACTTC
few	TRBV4-2	TRBJ1-4	.	CASSQDQAPNEKLFF	TGTGCCAGCAGCCAAGATCAGGCACCAAATGAAAAACTGTTTTTT